This T cell receptor (beta chain) was recorded in a study of HIV-infected children after antiretroviral therapy interruption. Background on the study: Interruption-arm samples span weeks 0, 12, interruption end (24 or 48), and about 3 years post-study.

A 3' RACE protocol on RNA, with unique molecular identifiers, produced the TCR library. TCRdb ran MiXCR on the 3' RACE reads and lists one entry per CDR3 protein. The repertoire holds about 86,000 distinct CDR3 sequences, around 6.9% seen once, with about 1.1% in the top ten. The treatment is: PENTA 11 planned treatment interruption arm or continuous ART arm. The CDR3 spans 16 residues. Trimming cost V 1 base and J 6 bases, with 16 bases left between them. The germline CDR1 and CDR2 sequences are LGHDT and YNNKEL (reference sequence). The source was CD45RA+ CD4+ T cells from PBMCs, pooled from several time points, collected from a donor given antiretroviral therapy, either interrupted or continuous. The subset here: naive CD4+ CD45RA+ CD45RO- T cells. The TCR originated in a pool of human donors with HIV. The chain couples TRBV3-1 to TRBJ2-4, with D maybe TRBD2 (6 bases). The CDR3 is CASSQVVGSGRNIQYF. As DNA, the CDR3 is TGTGCCAGCAGCCAAGTGGTCGGGAGTGGAAGAAACATTCAGTACTTC. Complete variable domain (other parts from reference TRBV3-1 and TRBJ2-4): DTAVSQTPKYLVTQMGNDKSIKCEQNLGHDTMYWYKQDSKKFLKIMFSYNNKELIINETVPNRFSPKSPDKAHLNLHINSLELGDSAVYFCASSQVVGSGRNIQYFGAGTRLSVL.